The 20 T cell receptor beta chains reported below all come from one sample, sequenced in a study of hypomethylating agent response in myelodysplastic syndrome. Data came from immunoSEQ multiplex PCR; TCRdb stores just in-frame clones and leaves some out. In the table there are 6,000 to 7,000 clones, approximately 81% of which are singletons. The sample was bone marrow, taken before or after starting hypomethylating agent treatment for myelodysplastic syndrome (not recorded which). Receptors were obtained from a human donor with myelodysplastic syndrome.

The J gene is TRBJ1-2, the V gene TRBV6-5; no reliable D call. The CDR3 has 15 residues. Trimming pared 5 bases from V and 4 bases from J, leaving 17 bases between. Germline CDR1 reads MNHEY; CDR2 reads SVGAGI. This chain's CDR3 is CASSKNPALGYGYTF. In DNA form, the CDR3 reads TGTGCCAGCAGTAAAAACCCAGCGTTGGGCTATGGCTACACCTTC.

The chain links TRBV11-2 to TRBJ2-7; 7 positions agree with TRBD1. V shed 2 bases, J shed 11 bases, and the junction held 15 bases outside the gene matches. This CDR3 has 15 residues. Germline V CDR1 and CDR2: SGHAT, FQNNGV. CDR3 DNA: TGTGCCAGCAGCTTAAATCCCTTTGGGACAGACAAGGAGTACTTC. This sequence encodes CASSLNPFGTDKEYF.

V gene TRBV5-1 combines with J gene TRBJ2-7, with D possibly TRBD2 on 6 matching bases. Germline V CDR1 and CDR2: SGHRS, YFSETQ. CDR3 length equals 15 residues. V shed 0 bases and J shed 5 bases, with 15 bases lying between them. The CDR3 here is CASSLDPGRKDEQYF. The DNA of the CDR3 is TGCGCCAGCAGCTTGGATCCCGGGAGAAAAGACGAGCAGTACTTC. Combining the CDR3 with reference TRBV5-1 and TRBJ2-7 gives the whole variable domain KAGVTQTPRYLIKTRGQQVTLSCSPISGHRSVSWYQQTPGQGLQFLFEYFSETQRNKGNFPGRFSGRQFSNSRSEMNVSTLELGDSALYLCASSLDPGRKDEQYFGPGTRLTVT.

The genes are TRBV5-1 and TRBJ2-6, with 11 bases matching TRBD2. The CDR3 totals 19 residues. The junction had 9 bases not matched to a gene; V was cut back by 4 bases and J by 0 bases. Germline lookup yields CDR1 SGHRS and CDR2 YFSETQ. The chain's CDR3 is CASSELAGDTGSGANVLTF. DNA for the CDR3: TGCGCCAGCAGCGAACTAGCGGGGGATACCGGCTCTGGGGCCAACGTCCTGACTTTC.

V gene TRBV5-1 combines with J gene TRBJ2-3, with TRBD2 identical over 10 bases. The CDR3 is made up of 20 amino acids. Germline loops: CDR1 SGHRS, CDR2 YFSETQ. Trimming cost V 0 bases and J 0 bases; bases outside gene matches: 13. The CDR3 loop is CASSLEVASGGRASTDTQYF. The DNA for the CDR3 is TGCGCCAGCAGCTTGGAGGTTGCTAGCGGGGGCCGTGCTAGCACAGATACGCAGTATTTT.

The genes are TRBV7-3 and TRBJ2-1, with 14 nucleotides matching TRBD2. The V gene end was trimmed by 3 bases and the J gene end by 9 bases; junction bases not matched to a gene: 10. This CDR3 comprises 17 residues. Germline V CDR1 and CDR2: SGHTA, FQGTGA. CDR3 loop: CASSLTSGGAGTVEQFF. The CDR3 nucleotides read TGTGCCAGCAGCTTGACTAGCGGGGGGGCCGGGACGGTTGAGCAGTTCTTC.

CDR3 sequence (DNA): TGCGCCAGCAGCTTGGCGCAGGGCTATGGCTACACCTTC. This translates into CASSLAQGYGYTF. This rearrangement joins TRBV5-1 to TRBJ1-2; TRBD1 might be the D (5 bases). V lost 0 bases and J 4 bases, leaving 7 bases between the germline ends. The V gene's germline CDR1 is SGHRS and CDR2 YFSETQ. This CDR3 is 13 amino acids long.

This clone came up a few times. The V gene is TRBV7-9, the J gene TRBJ1-2, with D hard to call. The V gene lost 1 base and the J gene lost 8 bases, with 2 bases spanning the gap. Germline V gene data show CDR1 as SEHNR and CDR2 as FQNEAQ (reference sequence). CDR3 length: 10 amino acids. CDR3: CASSLDGYTF. CDR3 nucleotide sequence: TGTGCCAGCAGCTTAGACGGCTACACCTTC. Together with reference TRBV7-9 and TRBJ1-2, the CDR3 gives the full variable domain: DTGVSQNPRHKITKRGQNVTFRCDPISEHNRLYWYRQTLGQGPEFLTYFQNEAQLEKSRLLSDRFSAERPKGSFSTLEIQRTEQGDSAMYLCASSLDGYTFGSGTRLTVV.

In this sample, this clone turned up a few times. This chain joins TRBV7-2 and TRBJ2-7; no reliable D call. Germline assignment: CDR1 SGHTA and CDR2 FQGNSA. This CDR3 has 16 residues. Trimming shortened V by 5 bases and J by 3 bases, and 20 bases separated the two germline ends. The CDR3 region is CASSPNSGWRDYEQYF. The CDR3 region has the DNA TGTGCCAGCAGCCCCAACTCCGGATGGCGAGACTACGAGCAGTACTTC.

The gene calls are TRBV7-6 and TRBJ1-1; D not resolved. CDR3 size: 14 residues. The germline gives CDR1 SGHVS, CDR2 FNYEAQ. V was trimmed by 6 bases and J by 3 bases, leaving 14 bases between them. CDR3 nucleotides: TGTGCCAGCAGTGAGGGTTGGTTGGACACTGAAGCTTTCTTT. Its translation: CASSEGWLDTEAFF.

V usage is TRBV7-9 and J usage is TRBJ2-1; 8 nucleotides align to TRBD1. Per the germline V gene, CDR1 is SEHNR and CDR2 is FQNEAQ (reference sequence). The trim removed 0 bases at V and 8 bases at J, leaving 3 bases unmatched. CDR3 size: 14 residues. The CDR3 reads CASSLAQGADEQFF. CDR3 DNA: TGTGCCAGCAGCTTAGCGCAGGGGGCCGATGAGCAGTTCTTC.

The V and J genes are TRBV15 and TRBJ1-1, with 7 nucleotides matching TRBD1. After removal of 5 bases from V and 3 bases from J, the junction contained 18 bases not matched to a gene. This CDR3 has 18 residues. The V gene's germline CDR1 is LNHNV and CDR2 YYDKDF (reference sequence). CDR3 region: CATSSRRDSFLTYTEAFF. CDR3 DNA: TGTGCCACCAGCTCGCGAAGGGACAGTTTTCTGACTTACACTGAAGCTTTCTTT.

There are a few counts of this clone. V and J are TRBV18 and TRBJ2-7; D is possibly TRBD2 (6 bases). V was cut by 3 bases and J by 3 bases, with 12 bases left in between. The CDR3 length is 14 residues. Germline CDR1 and CDR2: KGHSH and LQKENI. The CDR3 protein is CASSPGLRFYEQYF. The CDR3 DNA reads TGTGCCAGCTCACCGGGACTCCGGTTCTACGAGCAGTACTTC.

The count of this clone is one. V and J are TRBV11-2 and TRBJ1-2, with D maybe TRBD1 (6 bases). The CDR3 is 15 residues long. Germline values: CDR1 SGHAT, CDR2 FQNNGV. The ends were cut back, 2 bases at V and 7 bases at J, with 17 bases in the middle. The CDR3, as DNA: TGTGCCAGCAGCTTACCCGGCAGGGGTAGGTCTGGCTACACCTTC. It yields the protein CASSLPGRGRSGYTF.

This clone was detected only a few times. This chain uses TRBV27 with TRBJ1-6, with no clear D. Germline-derived CDR1 and CDR2 are MNHEY and SMNVEV (reference sequence). This CDR3 contains 13 residues. V lost 1 base, J lost 6 bases, and 4 bases lay in between. The CDR3, as DNA: TGTGCCAGCAGTTTATTTGTTAATTCACCCCTCCACTTT. Its protein is CASSLFVNSPLHF.

V is TRBV10-3 and J is TRBJ1-3; D is uncertain. Germline assignment: CDR1 ENHRY and CDR2 SYGVKD. The CDR3 is 15 amino acids. Trimming stripped 4 bases from V and 0 bases from J, with 10 bases between. The CDR3 DNA follows: TGTGCCATCAGTGTGTCCCAAAGCTCTGGAAACACCATATATTTT. Translation: CAISVSQSSGNTIYF.

The chain employs TRBV6-5 and TRBJ1-2, with D possibly matching TRBD1 (6 bases). Germline CDR1 reads MNHEY; CDR2 reads SVGAGI. The CDR3 covers 15 residues. Between the trimmed V and J ends, which lost 6 bases and 5 bases, there was a span of 19 bases. CDR3 DNA: TGTGCCAGCAGCCCTCAAGCACCAGGGGCTTATGGCTACACCTTC. It encodes CASSPQAPGAYGYTF.

J is TRBJ2-1 and V is TRBV6-5, with 8 bases lining up with TRBD1. This CDR3 region has 16 residues. The V gene end was trimmed by 0 bases and the J gene end by 5 bases; junction bases not matched to a gene: 6. The germline gives CDR1 MNHEY, CDR2 SVGAGI. The CDR3 nucleotides are TGTGCCAGCAGTTACTCCGACAGGGGCATCCACAATGAGCAGTTCTTC. The encoded protein is CASSYSDRGIHNEQFF.

The J gene is TRBJ2-3, the V gene TRBV20-1; D remains ambiguous. Germline CDR1 and CDR2: DFQATT and SNEGSKA (reference sequence). The V gene lost 4 bases and the J gene lost 5 bases, with 4 bases spanning the gap. There are 10 residues in the CDR3. CDR3 residues: CSAKLDTQYF. CDR3 DNA sequence: TGCAGTGCTAAGTTAGATACGCAGTATTTT.

This rearrangement joins TRBV5-6 to TRBJ2-2, with 10 bases aligning to TRBD2. V lost 4 bases to trimming and J lost 5 bases; unmatched junction nucleotides: 8. The CDR3 is 16 residues long. The germline CDR1 and CDR2 sequences are SGHDT and YYEEEE. The CDR3 coding sequence is TGTGCCAGCAGCCCGTATGTACTAGCGGGAACCGGGGAGCTGTTTTTT. Encoded protein: CASSPYVLAGTGELFF. Full variable domain (outside the CDR3, taken from reference TRBV5-6 and TRBJ2-2): DAGVTQSPTHLIKTRGQQVTLRCSPKSGHDTVSWYQQALGQGPQFIFQYYEEEERQRGNFPDRFSGHQFPNYSSELNVNALLLGDSALYLCASSPYVLAGTGELFFGEGSRLTVL.